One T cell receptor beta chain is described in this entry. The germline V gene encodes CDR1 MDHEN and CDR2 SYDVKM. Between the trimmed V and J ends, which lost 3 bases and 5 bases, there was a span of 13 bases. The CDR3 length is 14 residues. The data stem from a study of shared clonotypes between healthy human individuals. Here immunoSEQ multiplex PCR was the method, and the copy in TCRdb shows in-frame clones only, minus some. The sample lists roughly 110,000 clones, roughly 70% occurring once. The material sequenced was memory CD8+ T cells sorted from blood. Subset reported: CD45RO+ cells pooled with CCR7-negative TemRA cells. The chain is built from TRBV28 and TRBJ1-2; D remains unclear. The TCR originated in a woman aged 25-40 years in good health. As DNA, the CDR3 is TGTGCCAGCAGTTTGGTAGGGTTATCTTATGGCTACACCTTC. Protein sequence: CASSLVGLSYGYTF.